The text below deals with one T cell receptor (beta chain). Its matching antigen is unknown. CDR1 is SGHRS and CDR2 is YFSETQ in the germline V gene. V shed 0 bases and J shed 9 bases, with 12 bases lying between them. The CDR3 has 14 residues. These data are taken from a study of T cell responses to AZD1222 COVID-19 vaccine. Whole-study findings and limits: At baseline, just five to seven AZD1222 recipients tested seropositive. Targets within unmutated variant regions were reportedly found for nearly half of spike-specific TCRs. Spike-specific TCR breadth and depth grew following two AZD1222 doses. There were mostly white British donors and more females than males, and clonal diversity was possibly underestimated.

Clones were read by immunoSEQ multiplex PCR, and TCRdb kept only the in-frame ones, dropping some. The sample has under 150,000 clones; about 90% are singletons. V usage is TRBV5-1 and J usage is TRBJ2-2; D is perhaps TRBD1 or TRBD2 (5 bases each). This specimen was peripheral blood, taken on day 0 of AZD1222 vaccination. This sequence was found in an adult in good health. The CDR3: CASSLGGSSRELFF. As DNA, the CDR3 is TGCGCCAGCAGCTTGGGGGGGTCGTCCAGGGAGCTGTTTTTT.